This TCR beta chain was sequenced for a study of T cells in localized non-small cell lung cancer. In regard to this clone: What it binds is unknown.

Clones were read by immunoSEQ multiplex PCR, and TCRdb kept only the in-frame ones, dropping some. The table records about 5,400 clones, roughly 85% of them present only once. Study-level points and caveats: Adjacent lung exhibited a median of approximately 50 among the 100 most abundant tumor clones. The greatest T cell clonality was found in uninvolved adjacent lung (higher than in tumor).

In germline, CDR1 is MNHNY, CDR2 SVGAGI (reference sequence). Trimming took 10 bases from V and 7 from J, leaving 19 bases between them. The CDR3 has 13 amino acids. The sequence came from a woman aged 40-75 years with stage II lung adenocarcinoma. The rearrangement uses TRBV6-6 and TRBJ2-5; no definite D call. The sample in question was PBMCs, obtained before any cancer treatment. The CDR3 region is CATAAALARTQYF. CDR3 in DNA: TGTGCCACCGCGGCGGCCCTGGCTCGGACCCAGTACTTC.